This T cell receptor (beta chain) was recovered during a study of blood T cell repertoires in COVID-19. V lost 6 bases to trimming and J lost 0 bases; unmatched junction nucleotides: 3. There are 15 residues in the CDR3. Per the germline V gene, CDR1 is SEHNR and CDR2 is FQNEAQ (reference sequence). Sequenced by immunoSEQ multiplex PCR; TCRdb stores in-frame clones only, minus some. The top ten clones hold less than 2.5% of a sample with around 100,000 clones, approximately 90% of them seen once. V is TRBV7-9 and J is TRBJ2-2; 8 bases agree with TRBD2. This clonotype originated in a man aged 50 to 60 with active COVID-19. The specimen was peripheral blood. CDR3 DNA sequence: TGTGCCAGCAGACATAGCGGGGCGAACACCGGGGAGCTGTTTTTT. It yields the protein CASRHSGANTGELFF.